These 15 T cell receptor delta chains originate from one sample sequenced in a study of gamma-delta T cells after stem cell transplantation. TCRdb reprocessed the RT-PCR reads through CATT. The table records fewer than 3,000 delta-chain clones, approximately 2.9% of them present only once. Sequenced: gamma-delta T cells. Source of these receptors: a human donor. It is not recorded whose cells these are; they may come from a transplant donor.

Remarks on this clone: The protein recorded in TCRdb matches a much larger clone and deviates from this DNA's translation at residue 4, suggesting a read error; the protein here is obtained by translating the DNA. This chain links TRDV2 with TRDJ1; the match to TRDD3 covers 8 bases. Germline assignment: CDR1 GEAIGNYY and CDR2 EKD. CDR3 length: 13 residues. The V and J ends lost 5 bases and 2 bases, in that order; junction bases with no gene match: 3. The CDR3 DNA is TGTGCCTGTGGCGGGATACGAACCGATAAACTCATCTTT. It yields the protein CACGGIRTDKLIF.

The chain employs TRDV2 and TRDJ1, with 8 nucleotides matching TRDD3. The CDR3 spans 17 residues. V dropped 3 bases and J dropped 0; count of bases not matched to a gene: 11. Germline values: CDR1 GEAIGNYY, CDR2 EKD. In DNA form, the CDR3 reads TGTGCCTGTGACGAGTTACTGGGGGCTCAGTACACCGATAAACTCATCTTT. It encodes CACDELLGAQYTDKLIF.

The sample holds a few counts of this clone. The protein in TCRdb stems from a much larger clone and differs at residue 7 from this DNA's translation, likely a read error; here the protein is translated from the DNA. This chain joins TRDV2 and TRDJ1; D is unresolved. Germline CDR1 and CDR2: GEAIGNYY and EKD. V was trimmed by 4 bases and J by 0 bases, leaving 17 bases between them. This CDR3 spans 16 amino acids. The CDR3 region is CACDLLWAQYTDKLIF. CDR3 sequence (DNA): TGTGCCTGTGATTTACTGTGGGCTCAGTACACCGATAAACTCATCTTT.

This clone was counted only a few times. The protein given by TCRdb reflects a much larger clone and differs at residue 14 from this DNA's translation, likely from a read error; the protein shown is the DNA's translation. V and J are TRDV2 and TRDJ1; the match to TRDD3 covers 9 bases. The CDR3 has 20 residues. V lost 8 bases, J lost 1 base, and 25 bases stayed unmatched. Germline lookup yields CDR1 GEAIGNYY and CDR2 EKD. The CDR3 sequence: CAYDTTVPGWGIRGTDKLIF. The CDR3 nucleotides read TGTGCCTATGATACTACGGTTCCAGGGTGGGGGATAAGGGGCACCGATAAACTCATCTTT.

About this clone: A much more abundant neighbour one base away suggests this may be a read error. Other DNA sequences in this specimen translate into the identical CDR3. V and J are TRDV2 and TRDJ1; D remains ambiguous. The CDR3 consists of 18 residues. Germline-derived CDR1 and CDR2 are GEAIGNYY and EKD. V was pared by 2 bases and J by 0 bases, with 21 bases between. This CDR3 is CACDSLSLGEPYTDKLIF. CDR3 in DNA: TGTGCCTGTGACAGTCTTAGTCTCGGAGAGCCGTACACCGATAAACTCATCTTT.

In its sample, this clone is medium-sized. CDR3 amino acids: CACEEVAWAKYTDKLIF. DNA of the CDR3: TGTGCCTGTGAGGAGGTCGCCTGGGCCAAGTACACCGATAAACTCATCTTT. The genes are TRDV2 and TRDJ1, with D possibly being TRDD3 (5 bases). The V gene's germline CDR1 is GEAIGNYY and CDR2 EKD. This CDR3 has 17 amino acids. V dropped 4 bases and J dropped 0 bases, with 20 bases sitting between them.

This clone has ten or more counts. V usage is TRDV2 and J usage is TRDJ1; 9 bases line up with TRDD3. V gave up 0 bases and J gave up 1 base; unmatched junction bases: 11. The CDR3 is 18 amino acids. CDR1 GEAIGNYY and CDR2 EKD come from the germline V gene. The CDR3 DNA is TGTGCCTGTGACACCGTCAATCCTGGGGGATTATTCACCGATAAACTCATCTTT. Residues: CACDTVNPGGLFTDKLIF.

In this sample, this clone turned up a few times. The protein that TCRdb holds for this DNA derives from a much larger clone and differs from the translated DNA at residue 4, which likely indicates a read error; the protein shown here is translated from the DNA. This chain joins TRDV2 and TRDJ1, with TRDD3 matching over 13 bases. Unmatched junction bases numbered 18, after V lost 6 bases and J lost 3 bases. From germline, CDR1 is GEAIGNYY and CDR2 EKD. This CDR3 region has 19 residues. In DNA form, the CDR3 reads TGTGCCTGTAACGCGGTCCGTACTGGGGGATACGGTTGGGCCGATAAACTCATCTTT. Translation: CACNAVRTGGYGWADKLIF.

Concerning this clone itself: A much larger clone lies a single base off, so this may be a read error. V and J are TRDV2 and TRDJ1, with D unclear. The CDR3 extends over 14 amino acids. The germline V gene has CDR1 GEAIGNYY and CDR2 EKD. V was pared by 0 bases and J by 4 bases, with 11 bases between. The chain's CDR3 is CACDTVEALDKLIF. CDR3 nucleotides: TGTGCCTGTGACACCGTCGAGGCCCTCGATAAACTCATCTTT.

Worth noting for this clone: This likely came from a read error, as a far larger clone is one base away. The J gene is TRDJ1, the V gene TRDV2; no clear D. Deletions cut 0 bases from V and 3 bases from J, with 10 bases between. CDR1 and CDR2 from the germline V gene are GEAIGNYY and EKD. This CDR3 has 14 residues. CDR3 loop: CACDTVGLADKLIF. The CDR3 DNA sequence: TGTGCCTGTGACACCGTGGGCCTAGCCGATAAACTCATCTTT.

Concerning this clone: The protein held in TCRdb is that of a much larger clone and does not match this DNA's translation at residue 3, likely because of a read error; the protein shown is translated from the DNA. This chain connects TRDV2 to TRDJ1; 13 nucleotides align to TRDD3. The CDR3 covers 18 residues. The germline gives CDR1 GEAIGNYY, CDR2 EKD. CDR3 DNA sequence: TGTGCCCGTGATCCCATTACTGGGGGATACGCGAGCACCGATAAACTCATCTTT. Its protein is CARDPITGGYASTDKLIF.

This clone occurred a few times. The mismatch at residue 6 between this DNA's translation and the TCRdb protein of a much larger clone likely reflects a read error; the protein shown is translated from the DNA. This sequence joins TRDV2 and TRDJ1, with 10 bases matching TRDD3. The V and J ends lost 0 bases and 6 bases, in that order; junction bases with no gene match: 21. This CDR3 region has 20 residues. Germline lookup yields CDR1 GEAIGNYY and CDR2 EKD. The CDR3 sequence: CACDTPRIRMAGGYENKLIF. In DNA form, the CDR3 reads TGTGCCTGTGACACCCCTCGTATACGAATGGCTGGGGGATATGAGAATAAACTCATCTTT.

As for this clone: A far larger clone is one base from this, pointing to a likely read error. This sample includes further DNA sequences coding for the same CDR3. The DNA for the CDR3 is TGTGCCTGTGACACCGTGGGAGATACACTCTCCTGGGACACCCGACAGATGTTTTTC. Its translation is CACDTVGDTLSWDTRQMFF. This chain joins TRDV2 and TRDJ3, with D possibly matching TRDD3 (5 bases). Trimming removed 0 bases at V and 0 bases at J, with 14 bases between. This CDR3 spans 19 amino acids. CDR1 and CDR2 (germline): GEAIGNYY, EKD.

This clone was observed a handful of times. A far larger clone is only one base removed, so a read error is likely. The identical CDR3 is also encoded by other nucleotide sequences in the sample. This chain joins TRDV2 and TRDJ1; D perhaps matches TRDD3 (6 bases). This CDR3 region has 17 residues. Trimming removed 0 bases from V and 4 bases from J, with 20 bases in between. CDR1 is GEAIGNYY and CDR2 is EKD in the germline V gene. The CDR3 reads CACDTSLLRGTNDKLIF. For the CDR3, the DNA is TGTGCCTGTGACACCTCGCTCTTACGGGGGACCAACGATAAACTCATCTTT.

The V call is TRDV2, the J call TRDJ1, with TRDD3 matching 10 bases. Germline-derived CDR1 and CDR2 are GEAIGNYY and EKD. Losses at the gene ends were 3 bases for V and 3 bases for J; bases not matched to a gene: 9. This CDR3 has 16 residues. Here the CDR3 DNA reads TGTGCCTGTGACCACGTGGGTACTGGGGGATCCGATAAACTCATCTTT. It specifies CACDHVGTGGSDKLIF.